This T cell receptor (beta chain) was sequenced in a study of T cell repertoires in cytomegalovirus infection. Turning to the study itself: Matching HLA type, along with CMV infection, was indicated by public TCR beta signatures. General study points: Cumulated frequencies of public TCR beta families served to identify carriers of CMV plus the relevant HLA. CMV-specific TCR beta clonotypes restricted by HLA-C dominated the ex vivo response.

This clonotype was detected ten times or more. Its antigen is not known. Trimming took off 5 bases at V and 10 bases at J, with 14 bases between the two ends. The length of the CDR3 is 12 residues. Per the germline V gene, CDR1 is LNHNV and CDR2 is YYDKDF (reference sequence). MiXCR, applied by TCRdb to the reads, yields one record per CDR3 protein. This table has hundreds of thousands of distinct CDR3 sequences, approximately 11% appearing once. The genes are TRBV15 and TRBJ1-2; no clear D. The receptor was isolated from a human donor in good health (CMV status not recorded). Some clones in this sample may be carry-over from other donors' samples. Sequenced sample: PBMCs. The CDR3 is CATSHVGNDYTF. CDR3 coding DNA: TGTGCCACCAGCCACGTGGGGAACGACTACACCTTC.